Listed here are 11 T cell receptor beta chains from one sample, sequenced in a study of blood T cells in healthy people across ages. PCR was performed a second time for about 7 to 11 cycles using a sample-barcoded 5' primer and a J-beta primer mix. TCRdb reprocessed the 5' RACE reads with MiXCR, giving one entry per CDR3 protein. The profile covers roughly 1.6 million distinct CDR3 sequences, with 34% appearing a single time and roughly 12% taken by the ten largest. Sequenced material: blood. The receptors originated from a woman in her twenties or thirties in good health.

V usage is TRBV6-1 and J usage is TRBJ2-7; D is uncertain. V was shortened by 8 bases and J by 0 bases, with 17 bases between the two germline ends. The CDR3 runs to 15 residues. Germline CDR1 MNHNS, CDR2 SASEGT. The CDR3, as DNA: TGTGCCAGCCGAGCACGAGGCCCCAGCTCCTACGAGCAGTACTTC. It translates to CASRARGPSSYEQYF.

There are a few counts of this clonotype. This chain connects TRBV13 to TRBJ2-1, with 7 bases lining up with TRBD2. Germline CDR1 reads PRHDT; CDR2 reads FYEKMQ (reference sequence). This CDR3 contains 16 residues. V was clipped by 0 bases and J by 8 bases; unmatched bases: 10. CDR3 sequence: CASSLGRGGDRDEQFF. CDR3 coding DNA: TGTGCCAGCAGCTTAGGCCGGGGAGGGGATCGAGATGAGCAGTTCTTC.

The chain carries TRBV20-1 and TRBJ1-2; no clear D gene. V lost 0 bases and J lost 2, with 13 bases in between. The CDR3 loop spans 15 amino acids. Germline V gene lookup returns CDR1 DFQATT and CDR2 SNEGSKA (reference sequence). This CDR3 reads CSARDQPSPNYGYTF. The CDR3 DNA is TGCAGTGCTAGAGATCAACCAAGCCCCAACTATGGCTACACCTTC.

This clonotype was detected only a few times. The V gene is TRBV21-1, the J gene TRBJ2-1; TRBD1 was called by the table and not checked on the DNA. TRBV21-1 is an annotated pseudogene. The CDR3 is 15 amino acids. The CDR3 DNA follows: TGTGCCAGCAGCAAAGGGACGGGGGGCTACAATGAGCAGTTCTTC. Translating it yields CASSKGTGGYNEQFF.

This clonotype was seen only a few times. The gene calls are TRBV10-3 and TRBJ2-7, with D unresolved. Per germline, CDR1 ENHRY and CDR2 SYGVKD. The V end lost 3 bases, the J end lost 0 bases, and 9 bases lay between the germline ends. CDR3 size: 14 residues. CDR3 sequence reads: CAISDPGGSYEQYF. CDR3 bases: TGTGCCATCAGTGATCCCGGCGGCTCCTACGAGCAGTACTTC.

The V gene is TRBV24-1, the J gene TRBJ2-1; D may be TRBD1 (7 bases). CDR1 is KGHDR and CDR2 is SFDVKD in the germline V gene. The ends were cut back, 4 bases at V and 0 bases at J, with 27 bases in the middle. This CDR3 has 21 residues. CDR3 region: CATSDPNPTEDRRGSYNEQFF. DNA of the CDR3: TGTGCCACCAGTGACCCCAACCCTACCGAGGACAGGCGGGGCTCCTACAATGAGCAGTTCTTC.

The chain carries TRBV20-1 and TRBJ1-5; D ambiguous. V shed 6 bases and J shed 2 bases, with 11 bases lying between them. Germline V gene data show CDR1 as DFQATT and CDR2 as SNEGSKA (reference sequence). This CDR3 contains 13 residues. For the CDR3, the DNA is TGCAGTGCCAGACTCCCAGGCAATCAGCCCCAGCATTTT. This gives the protein CSARLPGNQPQHF.

This clonotype was found many times. The chain employs TRBV12-3 or TRBV12-4 and TRBJ2-5; the D gene is possibly TRBD1 (5 bases). CDR3 length: 15 amino acids. V dropped 3 bases and J dropped 2 bases, with 13 bases sitting between them. CDR3 sequence (DNA): TGTGCCAGCAGTTTCTCCAGGGCCCAACAAGAGACCCAGTACTTC. It codes for CASSFSRAQQETQYF.

The chain employs TRBV4-1 and TRBJ2-3; D ambiguous. Looked up from germline, CDR1 is MGHRA and CDR2 is YSYEKL. Trimming stripped 5 bases from V and 6 bases from J, with 12 bases between. The CDR3 runs 13 residues. The CDR3 loop reads CASSNMGPDTQYF. In DNA, the CDR3 is TGCGCCAGCAGCAATATGGGCCCGGATACGCAGTATTTT.

This clonotype was seen more than once but under ten times. The rearrangement joins TRBV19 to TRBJ2-1; the D is unclear. There are 14 residues in the CDR3. V lost 0 bases, J lost 4 bases, and 7 bases lay in between. Germline loops: CDR1 LNHDA, CDR2 SQIVND (reference sequence). The DNA of the CDR3 is TGTGCCAGTAGTATAGACGGATCATACAATGAGCAGTTCTTC. The encoded protein is CASSIDGSYNEQFF.

The V call is TRBV5-1, the J call TRBJ2-7; no reliable D call. Germline assignment: CDR1 SGHRS and CDR2 YFSETQ. The CDR3 contains 16 residues. V was pared by 0 bases and J by 5 bases, with 18 bases between. CDR3 sequence reads: CASSLAKSSPVNEQYF. Written as DNA, the CDR3 is TGCGCCAGCAGCTTGGCCAAGAGTTCCCCGGTGAACGAGCAGTACTTC.